The 10 T cell receptor beta chains given below trace back to one sample, sequenced in a study of CD8 T cells in ankylosing spondylitis. In TCRdb, the 5' RACE reads were re-called with MiXCR into one record per CDR3 protein. This table holds about 240,000 distinct CDR3 sequences, less than 10% found once. The source material was blood, either unsorted or a sorted T cell fraction (not recorded which). Receptor source: a male donor with ankylosing spondylitis or in good health (not recorded which).

This clonotype was observed many times. The rearrangement links TRBV25-1 to TRBJ1-1; D may be TRBD1 (5 bases). The V end lost 7 bases, the J end lost 6 bases, and 15 bases lay between the germline ends. The germline V gene has CDR1 MGHDK and CDR2 SYGVNS. The length of the CDR3 is 13 residues. This CDR3 reads CASTSAQVAEAFF. CDR3 in DNA: TGTGCCAGCACCTCGGCACAGGTCGCTGAAGCTTTCTTT.

This clonotype was recorded at least ten times. The chain uses TRBV30 and TRBJ1-5, with unresolved D. The CDR3 loop spans 13 amino acids. Germline V gene lookup returns CDR1 GTSNPN and CDR2 SVGIG (reference sequence). V was shortened by 0 bases and J by 7 bases, with 10 bases between the two germline ends. CDR3 in amino acids: CAWSVGPGQPQHF. CDR3 DNA sequence: TGTGCCTGGAGTGTGGGCCCGGGACAGCCCCAGCATTTT.

This clonotype came up a few times. The chain has TRBV7-8 and TRBJ2-7; D possibly corresponds to TRBD1 (6 bases). Per germline, CDR1 SGHVS and CDR2 FQNEAQ. Deletions cut 2 bases from V and 2 bases from J, with 10 bases between. The CDR3 is 14 residues long. The CDR3 DNA follows: TGTGCCAGCAGCTTATTGTCAGGGGCCTACGAGCAGTACTTC. It encodes CASSLLSGAYEQYF.

This clonotype occurred many times. CDR3 DNA sequence: TGTGCCAGCAGCTCGACAAAACAGGGTAGGAGCTCCTACGAGCAGTACTTC. Translating it yields CASSSTKQGRSSYEQYF. The rearrangement links TRBV7-9 to TRBJ2-7; possibly TRBD1 for D (6 bases). This CDR3 spans 17 amino acids. Germline V gene lookup returns CDR1 SEHNR and CDR2 FQNEAQ (reference sequence). V lost 4 bases and J 0 bases, leaving 19 bases between the germline ends.

This clonotype has ten or more counts. V usage is TRBV7-9 and J usage is TRBJ1-1; possibly TRBD1 for D (5 bases). V lost 4 bases and J 0 bases, leaving 12 bases between the germline ends. Germline assignment: CDR1 SEHNR and CDR2 FQNEAQ (reference sequence). The CDR3 extends over 15 amino acids. The CDR3, as DNA: TGTGCCAGCAGCTCGGCGGGACGGGTGAACACTGAAGCTTTCTTT. It translates to CASSSAGRVNTEAFF.

This clonotype has a count of ten or more. The chain joins TRBV7-2 to TRBJ1-1; possible D gene TRBD1, 6 bases. The length of the CDR3 is 13 residues. Trimming removed 6 bases at V and 6 bases at J, with 14 bases between. Looked up from germline, CDR1 is SGHTA and CDR2 is FQGNSA. For the CDR3, the DNA is TGTGCCAGCAGACAGGGAGGGTCGCCTGAAGCTTTCTTT. Translating gives CASRQGGSPEAFF.

Details on this clonotype: Being one base from a much bigger clone, this may be a read error. The CDR3 sequence is CRVGNRSKETQYF. DNA of the CDR3: TGCAGAGTTGGAAATCGTTCTAAGGAGACCCAGTACTTC. J is TRBJ2-5 and V is TRBV29-1; D gene ambiguous. The CDR3 is made up of 13 amino acids. The germline gives CDR1 SQVTM, CDR2 ANQGSEA.

This clonotype was found many times. The chain is built from TRBV27 and TRBJ1-1, with 7 bases identical to TRBD1. Trimming at V came to 6 bases and at J to 10 bases, leaving 11 bases not matched to a gene. The V gene's germline CDR1 is MNHEY and CDR2 SMNVEV (reference sequence). This CDR3 spans 13 amino acids. CDR3 loop: CASSSVQGGVAFF. In DNA form, the CDR3 reads TGTGCCAGCAGCTCGGTTCAGGGGGGGGTAGCTTTCTTT.

Concerning this clonotype itself: A read error may explain this, as a much larger clone is one base away. The rearrangement joins TRBV20-1 to TRBJ2-7; D ambiguous. There are 13 residues in the CDR3. The germline V gene encodes CDR1 DFQATT and CDR2 SNEGSKA (reference sequence). V was shortened by 3 bases and J by 7 bases, with 16 bases between the two germline ends. In DNA form, the CDR3 reads TGCAGTGCTAGTGGCCATCTAGGGCAAGAGCAGTACTTC. Amino acids: CSASGHLGQEQYF.

CDR3: CAISDDLEFRDTQYF. DNA of the CDR3: TGTGCCATCAGTGATGATCTTGAGTTCAGGGATACGCAGTATTTT. This chain uses TRBV10-3 with TRBJ2-3; D remains ambiguous. The CDR3 is made up of 15 amino acids. Germline V lookup: CDR1 ENHRY, CDR2 SYGVKD. Trimming stripped 3 bases from V and 6 bases from J, with 16 bases between.